The sequence of this T cell receptor beta chain was determined in a study of T cell clones after liver transplantation. Overall study context: Post-transplant blood was tracked for graft-donor-reactive T cell clones identified in a pre-transplant mixed lymphocyte reaction. Patients counted as tolerant after at least one year off all immunosuppression, enzymes not exceeding twice normal. Findings of the study overall: In two subjects, few donor cells limited the measurable donor-reactive repertoire.

A remark on this clone: What it recognizes is unknown.

Thawed unstimulated PBMCs were FACS-sorted by CD3, CD4 and CD8 into two populations. Germline V CDR1 and CDR2: LNHDA, SQIVND (reference sequence). The CDR3 is 14 residues long. V was clipped by 3 bases and J by 9 bases, with 15 bases between them. The assay was immunoSEQ multiplex PCR, and TCRdb's table has in-frame clones only and misses some. The repertoire holds about 72,000 clones, with over 85% as singletons. The chain combines TRBV19 with TRBJ2-1, with D possibly matching TRBD2 (5 bases). The material was CD4+ T cells from blood, obtained before liver transplant. The origin of this receptor is a human donor who received a liver transplant. The CDR3 DNA follows: TGTGCCAGTAGTATCCGGGATCCCGTCAGTGAGCAGTTCTTC. Encoded protein: CASSIRDPVSEQFF.